What follows are 14 T cell receptor beta chains derived from one specimen sequenced in a study of chemoradiotherapy in HPV16-positive cancers. Clones were sequenced by immunoSEQ multiplex PCR, and TCRdb holds only the in-frame ones, with some missing. The table has over 3,000 clones, approximately 94% seen once. The source material was tumor tissue, sampled from a patient who underwent chemoradiotherapy. All receptors derive from a human donor with HPV-associated anogenital cancer.

The chain links TRBV7-9 to TRBJ2-5, with 10 bases identical to TRBD2. V lost 5 bases and J lost 7; bases outside the gene matches: 10. The CDR3 has 15 amino acids. Germline V gene data show CDR1 as SEHNR and CDR2 as FQNEAQ (reference sequence). The CDR3 DNA follows: TGTGCCAGCAGCACCCAAGCGGGAGGGCCGTTGACCCAGTACTTC. This encodes CASSTQAGGPLTQYF.

The chain couples TRBV5-1 to TRBJ2-3; TRBD1 agrees at 8 bases. Germline V gene data show CDR1 as SGHRS and CDR2 as YFSETQ. This CDR3 is built from 15 residues. V lost 0 bases and J lost 2; bases outside the gene matches: 2. CDR3 protein: CASSLAGGLTDTQYF. CDR3 nucleotide sequence: TGCGCCAGCAGCTTGGCAGGGGGCCTCACAGATACGCAGTATTTT.

V usage is TRBV5-1 and J usage is TRBJ1-2, with D perhaps matching TRBD1 (6 bases). The V gene's germline CDR1 is SGHRS and CDR2 YFSETQ. V shed 4 bases and J shed 1 base, with 20 bases lying between them. The CDR3 runs 17 residues. The CDR3 bases are TGCGCCAGCAGCAGTGGGGGGCTCCGGGACGGTAACTATGGCTACACCTTC. Protein product: CASSSGGLRDGNYGYTF.

The chain couples TRBV27 to TRBJ2-7; the D is unclear. V was shortened by 9 bases and J by 3 bases, with 18 bases between the two germline ends. The V gene's germline CDR1 is MNHEY and CDR2 SMNVEV (reference sequence). The CDR3 sequence is 14 residues long. The chain's CDR3 is CASRISHTIYEQYF. The DNA for the CDR3 is TGTGCCAGTCGCATCTCGCACACGATCTACGAGCAGTACTTC.

The chain combines TRBV5-1 with TRBJ2-1; 9 nucleotides line up with TRBD1. CDR1 is SGHRS, CDR2 YFSETQ, per germline. The ends lost 1 base at V and 8 bases at J; junction bases unmatched: 7. The CDR3 is 15 amino acids. CDR3 in DNA: TGCGCCAGCAGCTTGTCGGGACAGGGTGGCGATGAGCAGTTCTTC. Translating gives CASSLSGQGGDEQFF. The variable domain in full, with the rest retrieved from reference TRBV5-1 and TRBJ2-1, is KAGVTQTPRYLIKTRGQQVTLSCSPISGHRSVSWYQQTPGQGLQFLFEYFSETQRNKGNFPGRFSGRQFSNSRSEMNVSTLELGDSALYLCASSLSGQGGDEQFFGPGTRLTVL.

This clone was observed once. This chain joins TRBV19 and TRBJ1-1; TRBD1 agrees at 11 bases. The CDR3 is made up of 15 amino acids. The germline V gene encodes CDR1 LNHDA and CDR2 SQIVND (reference sequence). The ends lost 4 bases at V and 1 base at J; junction bases unmatched: 2. The CDR3 protein is CASSRGTGGNTEAFF. The CDR3 DNA reads as TGTGCCAGTAGTAGAGGGACAGGGGGGAACACTGAAGCTTTCTTT.

The DNA for the CDR3 is TGCGCCAGCAGCTTAAACAGTGCCCTGGGGAATGAGCAGTTCTTC. Its protein is CASSLNSALGNEQFF. V usage is TRBV5-1 and J usage is TRBJ2-1, with no clear D. CDR1 and CDR2 (germline): SGHRS, YFSETQ. The CDR3 has 15 residues. Trimming stripped 2 bases from V and 7 bases from J, with 16 bases between.

V usage is TRBV28 and J usage is TRBJ2-5, with a possible D match to TRBD2 (5 bases). The germline gives CDR1 MDHEN, CDR2 SYDVKM. The CDR3 extends over 16 amino acids. Trimming pared 3 bases from V and 2 bases from J, leaving 16 bases between. CDR3 sequence (DNA): TGTGCCAGCAGTTTGGGAGACGAGGTAAATCAAGAGACCCAGTACTTC. Residues: CASSLGDEVNQETQYF.

V usage is TRBV5-1 and J usage is TRBJ2-7; either TRBD1 or TRBD2 may supply D (5 bases each). Germline assignment: CDR1 SGHRS and CDR2 YFSETQ. The V end lost 7 bases, the J end lost 4 bases, and 18 bases lay between the germline ends. This CDR3 contains 14 residues. The CDR3 DNA reads TGCGCCAGCGGACCGGGACGGATGCCTTACGAGCAGTACTTC. Translation gives CASGPGRMPYEQYF.

The gene calls are TRBV14 and TRBJ2-3; 9 bases fit TRBD1. Germline lookup yields CDR1 SGHDN and CDR2 FVKESK. This CDR3 has 15 amino acids. With 3 bases clipped from V and 1 base from J, the junction kept 2 bases outside the gene matches. DNA of the CDR3: TGTGCCAGCAGCCATTGGGACAGGGGCACAGATACGCAGTATTTT. Translating it yields CASSHWDRGTDTQYF.

The chain couples TRBV2 to TRBJ2-7; D gene unclear. The CDR3 loop spans 11 amino acids. Germline loops: CDR1 SNHLY, CDR2 FYNNEI. Trimming left V 5 bases short and J 1 base short, with 3 bases between. In DNA form, the CDR3 reads TGTGCCAGCAGTTTATCCTACGAGCAGTACTTC. Its protein is CASSLSYEQYF.

This chain links TRBV4-2 with TRBJ2-2, with unresolved D. CDR3 length equals 17 residues. V lost 2 bases and J 3 bases, leaving 16 bases between the germline ends. The germline CDR1 and CDR2 sequences are LGHNA and YNFKEQ. CDR3 sequence (DNA): TGTGCCAGCAGCCAACCTGGACCCCCACGGGACACCGGGGAGCTGTTTTTT. Protein sequence: CASSQPGPPRDTGELFF.

The V call is TRBV7-9, the J call TRBJ2-3; the D gene is possibly TRBD1 (6 bases). The CDR3 loop spans 14 amino acids. Per the germline V gene, CDR1 is SEHNR and CDR2 is FQNEAQ (reference sequence). Trimming took off 4 bases at V and 1 base at J, with 9 bases between the two ends. For the CDR3, the DNA is TGTGCCAGCAGCTACTGGACAGGCACAGATACGCAGTATTTT. Encoded protein: CASSYWTGTDTQYF. Full variable domain (missing parts from reference TRBV7-9 and TRBJ2-3): DTGVSQNPRHKITKRGQNVTFRCDPISEHNRLYWYRQTLGQGPEFLTYFQNEAQLEKSRLLSDRFSAERPKGSFSTLEIQRTEQGDSAMYLCASSYWTGTDTQYFGPGTRLTVL.

The rearrangement uses TRBV19 and TRBJ1-5, with D unresolved. Deletions cut 0 bases from V and 0 bases from J, with 9 bases between. The CDR3 contains 16 residues. Germline loops: CDR1 LNHDA, CDR2 SQIVND (reference sequence). CDR3 nucleotide sequence: TGTGCCAGTAGTATAGATAGCGTCTATAGCAATCAGCCCCAGCATTTT. It encodes CASSIDSVYSNQPQHF.